This T cell receptor beta chain was captured by sequencing in a study of identical twins. Study-level points and caveats: Insertions were fewer in abundant cord blood beta clonotypes, whereas memory repertoires showed none of this pattern.

The CDR3 covers 15 residues. J was trimmed by 5 bases and V by 4 bases; bases with no gene match: 7. Points on this clonotype: Its antigen is as yet unknown.

Via MiXCR, TCRdb re-called the 5' RACE reads, giving one row per CDR3 protein. The sample holds around 250,000 distinct CDR3 sequences; more than 9.5% are singletons and the top ten take 3.5% to 4.5%. These data were also filed under a second study, of yellow fever vaccine responses in identical twins.

Sequenced: memory (CD45RO+) T cells sorted from blood. This receptor was obtained from a woman younger than 35 in good health. This chain links TRBV12-3 or TRBV12-4 with TRBJ2-2; the match to TRBD2 covers 7 bases. The CDR3 sequence is CASSSREVGTGELFF. In DNA, the CDR3 is TGTGCCAGCAGTTCCCGGGAGGTCGGGACCGGGGAGCTGTTTTTT.